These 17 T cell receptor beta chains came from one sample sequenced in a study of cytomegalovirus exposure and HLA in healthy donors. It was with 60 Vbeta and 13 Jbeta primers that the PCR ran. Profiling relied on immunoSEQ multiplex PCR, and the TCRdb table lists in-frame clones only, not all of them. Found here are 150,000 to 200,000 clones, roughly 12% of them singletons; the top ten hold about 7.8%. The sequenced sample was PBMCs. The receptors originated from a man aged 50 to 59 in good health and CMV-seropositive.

The DNA of the CDR3 is TGCAGCGTGACCACAGGGGTGAACACTGAAGCTTTCTTT. Translating gives CSVTTGVNTEAFF. The chain employs TRBV29-1 and TRBJ1-1, with TRBD1 matching 7 bases. V shed 6 bases, J shed 0 bases, and the junction held 4 bases outside the gene matches. CDR3 length: 13 residues. Germline CDR1 reads SQVTM; CDR2 reads ANQGSEA.

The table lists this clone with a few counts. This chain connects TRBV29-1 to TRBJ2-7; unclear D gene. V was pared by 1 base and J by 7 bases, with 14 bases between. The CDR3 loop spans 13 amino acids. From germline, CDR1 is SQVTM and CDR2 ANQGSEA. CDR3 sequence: CSVEVSGSGEQYF. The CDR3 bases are TGCAGCGTTGAAGTCAGTGGGTCCGGGGAGCAGTACTTC.

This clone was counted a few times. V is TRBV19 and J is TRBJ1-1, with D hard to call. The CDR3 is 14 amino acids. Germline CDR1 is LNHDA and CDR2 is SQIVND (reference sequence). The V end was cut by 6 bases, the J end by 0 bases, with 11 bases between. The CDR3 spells CASSFRDLNTEAFF. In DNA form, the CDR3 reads TGTGCCAGTAGCTTCCGGGATTTGAACACTGAAGCTTTCTTT.

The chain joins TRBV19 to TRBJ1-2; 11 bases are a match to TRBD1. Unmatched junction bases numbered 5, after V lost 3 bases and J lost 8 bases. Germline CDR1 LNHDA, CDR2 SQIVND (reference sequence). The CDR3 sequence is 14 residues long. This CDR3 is CASSIADRGLGYTF. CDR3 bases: TGTGCCAGTAGTATCGCGGACAGGGGGCTAGGCTACACCTTC.

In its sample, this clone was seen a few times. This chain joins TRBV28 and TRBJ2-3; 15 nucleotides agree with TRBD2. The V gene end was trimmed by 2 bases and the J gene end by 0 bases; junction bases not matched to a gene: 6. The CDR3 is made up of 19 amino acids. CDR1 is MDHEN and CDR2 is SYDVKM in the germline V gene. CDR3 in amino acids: CASSLGTSGGSYSTDTQYF. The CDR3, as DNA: TGTGCCAGCAGTTTAGGGACTAGCGGGGGGTCATATAGCACAGATACGCAGTATTTT.

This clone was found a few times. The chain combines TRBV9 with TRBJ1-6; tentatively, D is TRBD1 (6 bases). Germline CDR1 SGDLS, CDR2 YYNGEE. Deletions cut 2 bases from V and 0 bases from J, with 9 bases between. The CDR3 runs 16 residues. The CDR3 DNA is TGTGCCAGCAGCGTGTCGGACAGCTCCTATAATTCACCCCTCCACTTT. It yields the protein CASSVSDSSYNSPLHF. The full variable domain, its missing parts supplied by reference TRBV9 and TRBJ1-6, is DSGVTQTPKHLITATGQRVTLRCSPRSGDLSVYWYQQSLDQGLQFLIQYYNGEERAKGNILERFSAQQFPDLHSELNLSSLELGDSALYFCASSVSDSSYNSPLHFGNGTRLTVT.

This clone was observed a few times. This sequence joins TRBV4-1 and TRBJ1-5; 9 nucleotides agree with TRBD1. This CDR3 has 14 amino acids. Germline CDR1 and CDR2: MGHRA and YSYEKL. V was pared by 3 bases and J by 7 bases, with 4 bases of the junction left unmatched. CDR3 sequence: CASSHTGGGQPQHF. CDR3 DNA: TGCGCCAGCAGCCACACAGGGGGCGGACAGCCCCAGCATTTT.

CDR3 nucleotides: TGCGCCAGCAGTCAATCGGCCGGGTTCGAGCAGTACGTC. It is translated as CASSQSAGFEQYV. The V and J genes are TRBV23-1 and TRBJ2-7; D call uncertain. TRBV23-1 has ORF status, its function being uncertain. The V end lost 0 bases, the J end lost 6 bases, and 9 bases lay between the germline ends. The CDR3 extends over 13 amino acids.

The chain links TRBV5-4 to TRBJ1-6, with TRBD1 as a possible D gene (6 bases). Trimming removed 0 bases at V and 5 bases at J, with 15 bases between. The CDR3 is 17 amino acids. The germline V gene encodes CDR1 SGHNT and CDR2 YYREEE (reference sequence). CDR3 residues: CASSLARGGDNNSPLHF. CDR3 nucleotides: TGTGCCAGCAGCTTGGCCCGGGGGGGCGATAATAATTCACCCCTCCACTTT.

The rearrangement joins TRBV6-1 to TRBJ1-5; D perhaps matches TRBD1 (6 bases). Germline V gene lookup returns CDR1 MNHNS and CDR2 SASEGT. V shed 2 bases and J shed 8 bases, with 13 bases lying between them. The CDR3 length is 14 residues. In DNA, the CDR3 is TGTGCCAGCAGTGAAAATAGGGGGTTGGAGCCCCAGCATTTT. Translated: CASSENRGLEPQHF.

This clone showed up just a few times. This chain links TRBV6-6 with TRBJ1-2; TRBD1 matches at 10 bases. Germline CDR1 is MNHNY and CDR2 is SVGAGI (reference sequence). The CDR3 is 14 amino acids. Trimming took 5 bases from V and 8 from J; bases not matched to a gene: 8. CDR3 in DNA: TGTGCCAGCAGTCGGGACAGGGGCCTCGGAGGCTACACCTTC. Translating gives CASSRDRGLGGYTF.

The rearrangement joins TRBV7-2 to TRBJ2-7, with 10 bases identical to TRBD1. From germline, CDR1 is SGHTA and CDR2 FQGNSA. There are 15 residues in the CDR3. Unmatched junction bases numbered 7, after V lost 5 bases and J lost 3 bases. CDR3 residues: CASSGRDRGDYEQYF. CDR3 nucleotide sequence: TGTGCCAGCAGCGGCCGGGACAGGGGAGACTACGAGCAGTACTTC.

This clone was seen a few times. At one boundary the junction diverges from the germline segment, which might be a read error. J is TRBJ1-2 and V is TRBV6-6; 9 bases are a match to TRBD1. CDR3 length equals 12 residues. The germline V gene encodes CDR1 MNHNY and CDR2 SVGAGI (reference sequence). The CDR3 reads CASSYSEGQGYF. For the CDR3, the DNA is TGTGCCAGCAGTTACTCAGAGGGACAGGGATACTTC.

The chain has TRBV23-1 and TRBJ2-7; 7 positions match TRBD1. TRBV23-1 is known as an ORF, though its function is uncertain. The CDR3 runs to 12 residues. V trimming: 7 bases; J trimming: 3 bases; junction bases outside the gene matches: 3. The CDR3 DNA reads TGCGCCAGCACCTGGGACAGCTACGAGCAGTACTTC. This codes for CASTWDSYEQYF.

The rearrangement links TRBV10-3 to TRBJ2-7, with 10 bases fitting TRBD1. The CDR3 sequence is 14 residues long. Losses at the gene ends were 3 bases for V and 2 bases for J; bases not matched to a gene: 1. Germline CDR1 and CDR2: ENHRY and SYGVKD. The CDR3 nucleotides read TGTGCCATCAGTGAAGGACAGGGGGCCTACGAGCAGTACGTC. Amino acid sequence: CAISEGQGAYEQYV.

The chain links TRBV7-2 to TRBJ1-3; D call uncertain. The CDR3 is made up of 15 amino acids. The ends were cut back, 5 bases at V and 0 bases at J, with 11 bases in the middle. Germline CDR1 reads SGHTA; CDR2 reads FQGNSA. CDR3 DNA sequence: TGTGCCAGCAGCGCATCAACTCGCTCTGGAAACACCATATATTTT. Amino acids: CASSASTRSGNTIYF.

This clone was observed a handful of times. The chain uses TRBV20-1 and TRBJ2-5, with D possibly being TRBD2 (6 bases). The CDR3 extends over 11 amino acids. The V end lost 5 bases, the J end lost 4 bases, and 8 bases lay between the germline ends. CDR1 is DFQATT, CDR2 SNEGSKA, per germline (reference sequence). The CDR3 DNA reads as TGCAGTGCTTGGAGGGGAGAGACCCAGTACTTC. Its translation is CSAWRGETQYF.